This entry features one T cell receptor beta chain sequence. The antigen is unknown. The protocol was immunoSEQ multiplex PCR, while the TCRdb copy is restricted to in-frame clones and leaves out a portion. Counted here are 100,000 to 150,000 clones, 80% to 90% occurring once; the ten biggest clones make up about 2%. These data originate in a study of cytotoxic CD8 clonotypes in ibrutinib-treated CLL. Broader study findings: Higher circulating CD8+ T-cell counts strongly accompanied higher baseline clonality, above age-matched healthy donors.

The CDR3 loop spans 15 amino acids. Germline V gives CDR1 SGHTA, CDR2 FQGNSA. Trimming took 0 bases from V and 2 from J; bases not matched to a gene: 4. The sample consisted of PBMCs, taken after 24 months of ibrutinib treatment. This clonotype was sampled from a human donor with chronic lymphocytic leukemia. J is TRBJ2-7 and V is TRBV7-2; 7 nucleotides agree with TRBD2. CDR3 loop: CASSLAAGSTYEQYF. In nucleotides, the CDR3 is TGTGCCAGCAGCTTAGCAGCGGGGAGTACCTACGAGCAGTACTTC.